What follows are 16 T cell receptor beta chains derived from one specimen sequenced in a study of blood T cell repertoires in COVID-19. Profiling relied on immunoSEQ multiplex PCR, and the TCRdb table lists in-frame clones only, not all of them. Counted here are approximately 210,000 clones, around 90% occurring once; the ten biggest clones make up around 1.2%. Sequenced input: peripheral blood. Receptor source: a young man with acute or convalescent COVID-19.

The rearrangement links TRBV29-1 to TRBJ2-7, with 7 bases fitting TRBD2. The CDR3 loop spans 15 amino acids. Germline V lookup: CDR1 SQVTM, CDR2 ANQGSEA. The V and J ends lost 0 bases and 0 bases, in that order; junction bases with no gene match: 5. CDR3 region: CSVEDPGGSSYEQYF. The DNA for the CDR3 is TGCAGCGTTGAAGACCCCGGCGGGAGCTCCTACGAGCAGTACTTC.

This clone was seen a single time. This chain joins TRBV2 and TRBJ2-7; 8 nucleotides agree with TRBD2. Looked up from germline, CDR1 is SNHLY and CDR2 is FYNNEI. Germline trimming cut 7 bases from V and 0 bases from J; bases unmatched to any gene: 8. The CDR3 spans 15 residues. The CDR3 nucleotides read TGTGCCAGCACCACAGCGGGAGCCCTCTCCTACGAGCAGTACTTC. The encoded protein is CASTTAGALSYEQYF.

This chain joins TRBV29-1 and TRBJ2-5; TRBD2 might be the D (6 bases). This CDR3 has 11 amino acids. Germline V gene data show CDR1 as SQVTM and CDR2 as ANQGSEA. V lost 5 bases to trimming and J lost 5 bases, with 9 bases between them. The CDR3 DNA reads TGCAGCGTTCAACGGGGGGAGACCCAGTACTTC. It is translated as CSVQRGETQYF.

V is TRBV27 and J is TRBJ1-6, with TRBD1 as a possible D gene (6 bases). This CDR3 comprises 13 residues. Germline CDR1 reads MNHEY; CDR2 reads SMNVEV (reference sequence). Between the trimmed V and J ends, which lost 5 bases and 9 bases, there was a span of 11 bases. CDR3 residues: CASSIRTVSPLHF. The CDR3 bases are TGTGCCAGCAGTATCAGGACAGTTTCACCCCTCCACTTT.

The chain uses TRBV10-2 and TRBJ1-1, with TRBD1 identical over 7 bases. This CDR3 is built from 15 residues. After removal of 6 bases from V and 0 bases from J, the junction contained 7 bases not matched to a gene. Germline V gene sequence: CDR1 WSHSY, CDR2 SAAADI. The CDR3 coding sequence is TGCGCCAGCAGATTTGGGACAGCTATGAACACTGAAGCTTTCTTT. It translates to CASRFGTAMNTEAFF.

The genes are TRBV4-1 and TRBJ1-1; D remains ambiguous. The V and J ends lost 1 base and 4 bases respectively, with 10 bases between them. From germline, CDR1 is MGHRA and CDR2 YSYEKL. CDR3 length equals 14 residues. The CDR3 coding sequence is TGCGCCAGCAGCCAAGTGGTCAGTCGCACTGAAGCTTTCTTT. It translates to CASSQVVSRTEAFF.

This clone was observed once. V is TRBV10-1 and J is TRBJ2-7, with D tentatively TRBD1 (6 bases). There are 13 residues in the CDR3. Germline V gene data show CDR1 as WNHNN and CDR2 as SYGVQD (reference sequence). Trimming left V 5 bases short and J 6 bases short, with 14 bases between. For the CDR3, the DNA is TGCGCCAGCAGTAAGGACCGAGGGGGCGAGCAGTACTTC. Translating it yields CASSKDRGGEQYF.

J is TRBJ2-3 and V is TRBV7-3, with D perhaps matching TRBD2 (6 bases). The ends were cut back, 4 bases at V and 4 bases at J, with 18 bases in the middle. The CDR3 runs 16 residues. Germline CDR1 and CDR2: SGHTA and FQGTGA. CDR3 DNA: TGTGCCAGCAGCTCTTCGGGAGTAGTGGCCTCAGATACGCAGTATTTT. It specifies CASSSSGVVASDTQYF.

CDR3 bases: TGTGCCTGGGCCACGCAGGGTAGCAATCAGCCCCAGCATTTT. Translating gives CAWATQGSNQPQHF. V usage is TRBV30 and J usage is TRBJ1-5, with D possibly TRBD1 on 5 matching bases. Germline-derived CDR1 and CDR2 are GTSNPN and SVGIG (reference sequence). The CDR3 runs 14 residues. V was pared by 5 bases and J by 0 bases, with 11 bases between.

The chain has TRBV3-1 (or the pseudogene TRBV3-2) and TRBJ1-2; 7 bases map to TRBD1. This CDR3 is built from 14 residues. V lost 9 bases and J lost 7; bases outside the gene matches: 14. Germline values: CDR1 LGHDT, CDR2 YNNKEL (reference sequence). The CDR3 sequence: CASQGGASVRGYTF. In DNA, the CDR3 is TGTGCCAGTCAAGGGGGCGCTTCGGTCCGTGGCTACACCTTC.

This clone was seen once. The CDR3 coding sequence is TGTGCCAGCAACCCGACAGGGCAAGACTATGGCTACACCTTC. It translates to CASNPTGQDYGYTF. The V call is TRBV28, the J call TRBJ1-2; 7 bases line up with TRBD1. CDR3 length: 14 amino acids. Per the germline V gene, CDR1 is MDHEN and CDR2 is SYDVKM. With 7 bases clipped from V and 3 bases from J, the junction kept 8 bases outside the gene matches.

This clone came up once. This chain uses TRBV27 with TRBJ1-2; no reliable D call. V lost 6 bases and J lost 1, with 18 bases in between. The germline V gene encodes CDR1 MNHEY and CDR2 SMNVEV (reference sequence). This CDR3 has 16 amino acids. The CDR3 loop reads CASSGGGGRYNYGYTF. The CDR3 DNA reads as TGTGCCAGCAGCGGAGGAGGCGGACGGTATAACTATGGCTACACCTTC.

The CDR3 reads CASSAFPYNEQFF. The CDR3, as DNA: TGCGCCAGCAGTGCCTTCCCCTACAATGAGCAGTTCTTC. The gene calls are TRBV10-1 and TRBJ2-1; no clear D gene. Trimming took 4 bases from V and 2 from J, leaving 6 bases between them. The CDR3 runs to 13 residues. Germline loops: CDR1 WNHNN, CDR2 SYGVQD (reference sequence).

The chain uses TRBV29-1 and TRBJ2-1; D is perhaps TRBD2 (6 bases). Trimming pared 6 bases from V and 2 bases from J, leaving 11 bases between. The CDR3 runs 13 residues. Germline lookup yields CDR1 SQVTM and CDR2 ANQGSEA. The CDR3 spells CSVLATTYNEQFF. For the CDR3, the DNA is TGCAGCGTACTAGCAACGACCTACAATGAGCAGTTCTTC.

The CDR3 bases are TGTGCCAGCGAAGAAAAGTGGGAGGGCGACGTCACTGAAGCTTTCTTT. This encodes CASEEKWEGDVTEAFF. This chain joins TRBV21-1 and TRBJ1-1. TRBV21-1 counts as a pseudogene. This CDR3 region has 16 residues.

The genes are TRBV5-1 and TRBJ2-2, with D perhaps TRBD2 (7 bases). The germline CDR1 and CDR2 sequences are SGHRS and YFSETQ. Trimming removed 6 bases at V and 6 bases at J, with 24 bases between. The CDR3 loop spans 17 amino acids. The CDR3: CASTSTMGGLRAGELFF. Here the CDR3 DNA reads TGCGCCAGCACCTCTACCATGGGGGGGCTGAGGGCCGGGGAGCTGTTTTTT.